The next 30 T cell receptor beta chains were all read from a single sample in a study of OX40 agonist ivuxolimab in advanced cancers. Library prep was done by the immunoSEQ multiplex PCR assay. TCRdb retrieved this table from immuneACCESS and kept in-frame rearrangements only. Not all clones are present; in checked studies, unresolved V genes account for under half, and no reason is known for the remainder. The sample has about 83,000 clones on record, around 85% of them singletons. Of the sample, about 7% falls within the top ten clones. The material sequenced was CD4+ or CD8+ T cells sorted from blood, taken in a trial of the OX40 agonist ivuxolimab. Receptors originate from an adult with an advanced solid tumor such as melanoma, head and neck, liver or kidney cancer.

Worth noting for this clone: Different DNA sequences within this sample yield the same CDR3. This rearrangement joins TRBV2 to TRBJ2-2, with 7 bases aligning to TRBD1. Losses at the gene ends were 4 bases for V and 1 base for J; bases not matched to a gene: 0. The CDR3 runs 14 residues. Germline loops: CDR1 SNHLY, CDR2 FYNNEI. CDR3 nucleotides: TGTGCCAGCAGTGGACAGGGGAACACCGGGGAGCTGTTTTTT. This codes for CASSGQGNTGELFF.

This clone was seen a handful of times. The rearrangement joins TRBV5-4 to TRBJ2-1; 7 bases fit TRBD2. J was trimmed by 10 bases and V by 0 bases; bases with no gene match: 10. Germline CDR1 and CDR2: SGHNT and YYREEE (reference sequence). CDR3 size: 15 residues. In DNA form, the CDR3 reads TGTGCCAGCAGCTTGGGAGGGACTAATACAAAAGAGCAGTTCTTC. It specifies CASSLGGTNTKEQFF.

The genes are TRBV30 and TRBJ1-4; 10 positions agree with TRBD1. The ends lost 3 bases at V and 4 bases at J; junction bases unmatched: 8. The CDR3 is 16 amino acids. Germline V gene sequence: CDR1 GTSNPN, CDR2 SVGIG (reference sequence). The CDR3 is CAWSPPGTGVNEKLFF. CDR3 coding DNA: TGTGCCTGGAGCCCCCCCGGGACAGGGGTTAATGAAAAACTGTTTTTT.

This clone was seen a few times. This rearrangement joins TRBV29-1 to TRBJ1-1, with a possible D match to TRBD1 (6 bases). Germline CDR1 SQVTM, CDR2 ANQGSEA. Trimming removed 5 bases from V and 2 bases from J, with 12 bases in between. There are 13 residues in the CDR3. CDR3 coding DNA: TGCAGCGTTCACCAGGGGCTAAACACTGAAGCTTTCTTT. This codes for CSVHQGLNTEAFF.

This chain connects TRBV10-1 to TRBJ2-2; unclear D gene. The CDR3 is 14 amino acids. Trimming cost V 6 bases and J 0 bases, with 8 bases left between them. Germline lookup yields CDR1 WNHNN and CDR2 SYGVQD (reference sequence). As DNA, the CDR3 is TGCGCCAGCAGAACCGGGTCGAACACCGGGGAGCTGTTTTTT. Translation gives CASRTGSNTGELFF.

The CDR3 DNA is TGCGCCAGCAGCTTGGGTGGGGCCAGCACAGATACGCAGTATTTT. This encodes CASSLGGASTDTQYF. This chain links TRBV5-1 with TRBJ2-3, with a possible D match to TRBD1 (5 bases). The CDR3 covers 15 residues. Trimming pared 0 bases from V and 0 bases from J, leaving 8 bases between. Per germline, CDR1 SGHRS and CDR2 YFSETQ.

The chain couples TRBV7-9 to TRBJ1-2; unclear D gene. The CDR3 sequence is 14 residues long. The germline V gene encodes CDR1 SEHNR and CDR2 FQNEAQ (reference sequence). The V and J ends lost 3 bases and 5 bases respectively, with 13 bases between them. DNA of the CDR3: TGTGCCAGCAGCTTCCCTGAAATCGGTTATGGCTACACCTTC. Residues: CASSFPEIGYGYTF.

About this clone: The same CDR3 arises from other DNA sequences in this sample as well. The chain is built from TRBV30 and TRBJ1-1; 8 nucleotides line up with TRBD1. The germline gives CDR1 GTSNPN, CDR2 SVGIG (reference sequence). Unmatched junction bases numbered 1, after V lost 0 bases and J lost 1 base. CDR3 length: 14 residues. CDR3: CAWSVGTGNTEAFF. CDR3 bases: TGTGCCTGGAGTGTAGGGACAGGGAACACTGAAGCTTTCTTT.

V is TRBV11-3 and J is TRBJ2-7, with a tentative D call TRBD1 (5 bases). CDR1 and CDR2 from the germline V gene are SGHNT and YENEEA. This CDR3 contains 14 residues. V was cut by 2 bases and J by 2 bases, with 10 bases left in between. The CDR3: CASSLKRGAYEQYF. CDR3 nucleotide sequence: TGTGCCAGCAGCTTAAAAAGGGGCGCCTACGAGCAGTACTTC. Filled out from reference TRBV11-3 and TRBJ2-7, the complete variable domain reads EAGVVQSPRYKIIEKKQPVAFWCNPISGHNTLYWYLQNLGQGPELLIRYENEEAVDDSQLPKDRFSAERLKGVDSTLKIQPAELGDSAVYLCASSLKRGAYEQYFGPGTRLTVT.

V and J are TRBV4-1 and TRBJ2-3; D unclear. Looked up from germline, CDR1 is MGHRA and CDR2 is YSYEKL. V was shortened by 2 bases and J by 2 bases, with 11 bases between the two germline ends. The CDR3 runs 15 residues. CDR3 sequence: CASSQYVTVTDTQYF. The CDR3 nucleotides read TGCGCCAGCAGCCAATATGTGACTGTCACAGATACGCAGTATTTT.

V and J are TRBV14 and TRBJ1-5; D is undetermined. CDR1 and CDR2 from the germline V gene are SGHDN and FVKESK. This CDR3 is 17 amino acids long. Trimming cost V 1 base and J 6 bases, with 19 bases left between them. CDR3 residues: CASSQVEDLVPLQPQHF. The CDR3 nucleotides are TGTGCCAGCAGCCAAGTAGAGGATCTTGTGCCACTTCAGCCCCAGCATTTT. Complete variable domain (other parts from reference TRBV14 and TRBJ1-5): EAGVTQFPSHSVIEKGQTVTLRCDPISGHDNLYWYRRVMGKEIKFLLHFVKESKQDESGMPNNRFLAERTGGTYSTLKVQPAELEDSGVYFCASSQVEDLVPLQPQHFGDGTRLSIL.

This sequence joins TRBV7-2 and TRBJ2-5, with D hard to call. V lost 4 bases and J lost 2, with 11 bases in between. The CDR3 loop spans 14 amino acids. The germline V gene encodes CDR1 SGHTA and CDR2 FQGNSA. The CDR3 loop reads CASSSAIRQETQYF. Here the CDR3 DNA reads TGTGCCAGCAGCTCCGCGATCAGACAAGAGACCCAGTACTTC.

The chain uses TRBV11-1 and TRBJ1-1, with D unclear. The length of the CDR3 is 13 residues. Per germline, CDR1 SGHAT and CDR2 FQDESV (reference sequence). V was pared by 1 base and J by 0 bases, with 3 bases between. The CDR3 loop is CASSLGVNTEAFF. CDR3 DNA sequence: TGTGCCAGCAGCTTAGGTGTGAACACTGAAGCTTTCTTT. The complete variable domain, with remaining parts taken from reference TRBV11-1 and TRBJ1-1, reads EAEVAQSPRYKITEKSQAVAFWCDPISGHATLYWYRQILGQGPELLVQFQDESVVDDSQLPKDRFSAERLKGVDSTLKIQPAELGDSAMYLCASSLGVNTEAFFGQGTRLTVV.

The rearrangement uses TRBV11-1 and TRBJ2-7, with D possibly matching TRBD2 (6 bases). V dropped 4 bases and J dropped 9 bases, with 22 bases sitting between them. There are 15 residues in the CDR3. Germline lookup yields CDR1 SGHAT and CDR2 FQDESV (reference sequence). The CDR3 here is CASSSSTGSWVGQYF. The CDR3 nucleotides are TGTGCCAGCAGCTCGTCCACCGGGAGCTGGGTAGGGCAGTACTTC.

This clone appeared once. The V and J genes are TRBV5-8 and TRBJ2-3, with 13 bases that match TRBD2. CDR1 and CDR2 (germline): SGHTS, YDEGEE. CDR3 size: 17 residues. The junction had 5 bases not matched to a gene; V was cut back by 1 base and J by 3 bases. CDR3 residues: CASSLQGTSGNTDTQYF. CDR3 nucleotides: TGTGCCAGCAGCTTGCAAGGGACTAGCGGGAATACAGATACGCAGTATTTT.

The chain carries TRBV7-9 and TRBJ1-1; D ambiguous. Trimming stripped 1 base from V and 1 base from J, with 7 bases between. The CDR3 extends over 14 amino acids. In germline, CDR1 is SEHNR, CDR2 FQNEAQ (reference sequence). DNA of the CDR3: TGTGCCAGCAGCTTAGGGAGCCCGAACACTGAAGCTTTCTTT. This encodes CASSLGSPNTEAFF. Drawing the rest from reference TRBV7-9 and TRBJ1-1, the complete variable domain is DTGVSQNPRHKITKRGQNVTFRCDPISEHNRLYWYRQTLGQGPEFLTYFQNEAQLEKSRLLSDRFSAERPKGSFSTLEIQRTEQGDSAMYLCASSLGSPNTEAFFGQGTRLTVV.

This chain connects TRBV29-1 to TRBJ2-7; D is unresolved. The CDR3 totals 13 residues. Germline lookup yields CDR1 SQVTM and CDR2 ANQGSEA. V was shortened by 2 bases and J by 0 bases, with 8 bases between the two germline ends. CDR3 nucleotide sequence: TGCAGCGTTGAATCCTCGAGCTCCTACGAGCAGTACTTC. It translates to CSVESSSSYEQYF.

V is TRBV11-2 and J is TRBJ2-2; D assignment may be TRBD1 or TRBD2 (5 bases each). Trimming cost V 1 base and J 7 bases, with 10 bases left between them. This CDR3 contains 14 residues. Germline CDR1 and CDR2: SGHAT and FQNNGV. The CDR3 DNA reads TGTGCCAGCAGCTTAGGAGGGGTTGGCGGGGAGCTGTTTTTT. Its protein is CASSLGGVGGELFF.

The chain links TRBV11-2 to TRBJ2-7, with 7 bases fitting TRBD2. CDR3 length: 14 amino acids. The germline V gene has CDR1 SGHAT and CDR2 FQNNGV. J gave up 2 bases and V 1 base, and 2 bases lay outside the gene matches. The CDR3 bases are TGTGCCAGCAGCTTAGCGGGGGGTACCTACGAGCAGTACTTC. Translating it yields CASSLAGGTYEQYF.

A note on this clone: At one boundary the junction diverges from the germline segment, which might be a read error. This chain uses TRBV11-3 with TRBJ1-5; 7 bases fit TRBD1. CDR3 length equals 17 residues. The germline gives CDR1 SGHNT, CDR2 YENEEA. This chain's CDR3 is CASSYSPGQFSNRPQHF. CDR3 nucleotides: TGTGCCAGCAGCTATTCACCGGGACAGTTCTCCAATCGGCCCCAGCATTTT.

This clone was picked up one time. The genes are TRBV2 and TRBJ2-7; TRBD1 matches at 12 bases. The germline gives CDR1 SNHLY, CDR2 FYNNEI. Unmatched junction bases numbered 5, after V lost 4 bases and J lost 4 bases. The CDR3 extends over 15 amino acids. The CDR3 protein is CASSGGDRGPYEQYF. CDR3 nucleotides: TGTGCCAGCAGTGGAGGGGACAGGGGGCCGTACGAGCAGTACTTC.

The chain uses TRBV15 and TRBJ2-7, with a possible D match to TRBD2 (6 bases). Germline V gene sequence: CDR1 LNHNV, CDR2 YYDKDF (reference sequence). Trimming stripped 3 bases from V and 6 bases from J, with 15 bases between. This CDR3 contains 14 residues. DNA of the CDR3: TGTGCCACCAGCAGCACCTTAGCGGCTAGCGAGCAGTACTTC. Its translation: CATSSTLAASEQYF.

The gene calls are TRBV10-1 and TRBJ2-2, with 10 bases fitting TRBD2. Germline V lookup: CDR1 WNHNN, CDR2 SYGVQD (reference sequence). The ends lost 4 bases at V and 0 bases at J; junction bases unmatched: 5. This CDR3 has 17 amino acids. For the CDR3, the DNA is TGCGCCAGCAGTGTGGCTAGCGGGGGCCCGAACACCGGGGAGCTGTTTTTT. This encodes CASSVASGGPNTGELFF.

This clone was found once. The CDR3 region is CASRSGRGANVLTF. The CDR3 nucleotides are TGTGCCAGCAGGTCAGGGCGGGGGGCCAACGTCCTGACTTTC. The V call is TRBV2, the J call TRBJ2-6, with a tentative D call TRBD1 (5 bases). Germline assignment: CDR1 SNHLY and CDR2 FYNNEI. V dropped 6 bases and J dropped 4 bases, with 10 bases sitting between them. The CDR3 length is 14 residues.

The genes are TRBV7-2 and TRBJ2-3; D perhaps matches TRBD1 (6 bases). The germline gives CDR1 SGHTA, CDR2 FQGNSA. V was shortened by 1 base and J by 5 bases, with 13 bases between the two germline ends. The CDR3 is 15 residues long. The CDR3 bases are TGTGCCAGCAGCTTAGACAGGGTATCAGGAGATACGCAGTATTTT. Protein product: CASSLDRVSGDTQYF.

On this clone itself: At one end, the junction sequence differs from germline, possibly due to a read error. This rearrangement joins TRBV7-7 to TRBJ1-3, with a possible D match to TRBD1 (5 bases). The CDR3 consists of 15 residues. Germline V gives CDR1 SSHAT, CDR2 FNYEAQ (reference sequence). The CDR3 bases are TGTGCTAGCAGCCCCCCCAAGGGACCTGGAAACACCATATATTTT. This encodes CASSPPKGPGNTIYF.

For the CDR3, the DNA is TGTGCCAGCAGCCGGACAGGACCTAACACCGGGGAGCTGTTTTTT. Encoded protein: CASSRTGPNTGELFF. The V call is TRBV7-2, the J call TRBJ2-2; 7 positions agree with TRBD1. With 5 bases clipped from V and 2 bases from J, the junction kept 5 bases outside the gene matches. CDR3 length: 15 amino acids. Germline lookup yields CDR1 SGHTA and CDR2 FQGNSA.

V gene TRBV2 combines with J gene TRBJ2-7, with D perhaps TRBD1 or TRBD2 (5 bases each). The CDR3 length is 14 residues. CDR1 SNHLY and CDR2 FYNNEI come from the germline V gene. The germline V and J ends were trimmed by 3 bases and 0 bases, with 9 bases remaining between them. CDR3 residues: CASSEAGSSYEQYF. DNA for the CDR3: TGTGCCAGCAGTGAGGCAGGGAGCTCCTACGAGCAGTACTTC.

To note about this clone: A read error may produce the germline difference seen at one junction end. The V gene is TRBV7-7, the J gene TRBJ2-1; D gene uncertain. The CDR3 is made up of 13 amino acids. CDR1 is SSHAT and CDR2 is FNYEAQ in the germline V gene (reference sequence). Here the CDR3 DNA reads TGTGCTAGCAGCTCCGGGCCAAACAATGAGCAGTTCTTC. It specifies CASSSGPNNEQFF.

The V call is TRBV6-5, the J call TRBJ2-1; D gene ambiguous. Deletions cut 7 bases from V and 7 bases from J, with 17 bases between. The CDR3 runs to 14 residues. The germline V gene encodes CDR1 MNHEY and CDR2 SVGAGI. CDR3 in amino acids: CASKYSPFLNEQFF. CDR3 coding DNA: TGTGCCAGCAAGTATTCTCCCTTTCTGAATGAGCAGTTCTTC.